This entry lists 10 T cell receptor beta chains sequenced from one sample in a study of human T cells and chemical hapten exposure (dated by TCRdb to about 2021). The sample's time point, from its label and the paper: patch test 1, 2 weeks after DPC sensitization. The treatment or condition label here, explained by the study, means: therapeutic diphenylcyclopropenone sensitization with weekly scalp DPC. Libraries were made using RACE. Instrument on record: NextSeq 500. TCRdb reprocessing: public reads trimmed at Q25 with fastp, clones called with MiXCR, in-frame beta chains kept. Merged by CDR3 protein, the rows form single entries marked with the most common genes and DNA. This sample gives roughly 200,000 distinct CDR3 sequences in total; around 20% of them show up just once. In total, the top ten clones hold under 8.5% of the sample. The sample here was whole blood, taken in connection with sensitization to the hapten diphenylcyclopropenone (DPC). These receptors were obtained from a woman between 45 and 65 years old with alopecia areata. Some clones in this sample may be carry-over from other donors' samples.

The CDR3 nucleotides read TGTGCCAGCAGCGCTCTAAACAGGGGGCAGGTGAACACTGAAGCTTTCTTT. Translation: CASSALNRGQVNTEAFF. The genes are TRBV9 and TRBJ1-1, with 9 bases identical to TRBD1. Germline lookup yields CDR1 SGDLS and CDR2 YYNGEE. The CDR3 loop spans 17 amino acids. Trimming removed 3 bases from V and 0 bases from J; junction bases left unmatched: 9.

The chain carries TRBV29-1 and TRBJ2-7; D possibly corresponds to TRBD1 (6 bases). CDR1 is SQVTM and CDR2 is ANQGSEA in the germline V gene. V shed 6 bases and J shed 1 base, with 10 bases lying between them. The CDR3 extends over 12 amino acids. As DNA, the CDR3 is TGCAGCGTCTCCAGGGGTTCCTACGAGCAGTACTTC. It codes for CSVSRGSYEQYF.

Only a few counts were recorded for this clonotype. The V call is TRBV7-2, the J call TRBJ1-2; possible D gene TRBD1, 6 bases. V was shortened by 2 bases and J by 12 bases, with 10 bases between the two germline ends. The CDR3 is made up of 11 amino acids. The germline V gene encodes CDR1 SGHTA and CDR2 FQGNSA. The CDR3 loop is CASSLNGGDTF. CDR3 in DNA: TGTGCCAGCAGCTTAAACGGGGGCGACACCTTC.

The V gene is TRBV29-1, the J gene TRBJ2-3; D possibly uses TRBD1 or TRBD2 (5 bases each). Deletions cut 1 base from V and 2 bases from J, with 13 bases between. Germline-derived CDR1 and CDR2 are SQVTM and ANQGSEA. The CDR3 has 15 residues. CDR3 sequence: CSVEGGEPNTDTQYF. DNA for the CDR3: TGCAGCGTTGAAGGAGGGGAGCCTAACACAGATACGCAGTATTTT.

The rearrangement joins TRBV7-2 to TRBJ2-1; 7 nucleotides line up with TRBD2. V was clipped by 4 bases and J by 6 bases; unmatched bases: 9. Germline V gene data show CDR1 as SGHTA and CDR2 as FQGNSA. The length of the CDR3 is 15 residues. Here the CDR3 reads CASSSAGLPANEQFF. The DNA for the CDR3 is TGTGCCAGCAGCTCTGCGGGACTACCGGCCAATGAGCAGTTCTTC.

There are a few counts of this clonotype. The V and J genes are TRBV11-2 and TRBJ1-1; possible D gene TRBD1, 5 bases. Per germline, CDR1 SGHAT and CDR2 FQNNGV. Between the trimmed V and J ends, which lost 0 bases and 9 bases, there was a span of 11 bases. The CDR3 spans 13 residues. In DNA form, the CDR3 reads TGTGCCAGCAGCTTAGAGGCAGGGCAAAAAGCTTTCTTT. Protein: CASSLEAGQKAFF.

Ten or more counts support this clonotype. The chain carries TRBV9 and TRBJ2-1; 7 nucleotides agree with TRBD2. The germline V gene has CDR1 SGDLS and CDR2 YYNGEE. Trimming at V came to 3 bases and at J to 7 bases, leaving 13 bases not matched to a gene. The CDR3 is 16 residues long. The CDR3 loop is CASSASPSGIRNEQFF. CDR3 bases: TGTGCCAGCAGCGCCTCCCCCAGCGGGATACGAAATGAGCAGTTCTTC.

This clonotype was seen a few times. The V and J genes are TRBV12-3 or TRBV12-4 and TRBJ2-7; D perhaps matches TRBD2 (6 bases). CDR3 length: 13 amino acids. V was pared by 3 bases and J by 3 bases, with 9 bases between. The chain's CDR3 is CASSLEGFYEQYF. The CDR3, as DNA: TGTGCCAGCAGTTTGGAGGGCTTCTACGAGCAGTACTTC.

The chain recombines TRBV5-6 with TRBJ1-1; D is possibly TRBD1 (5 bases). The germline V gene has CDR1 SGHDT and CDR2 YYEEEE. CDR3 size: 14 residues. V was cut by 4 bases and J by 8 bases, with 18 bases left in between. The CDR3 coding sequence is TGTGCCAGCAGCCCGATCTATATCAGGGACGAAGCTTTCTTT. This translates into CASSPIYIRDEAFF. The whole variable domain, remainder taken from reference TRBV5-6 and TRBJ1-1, is DAGVTQSPTHLIKTRGQQVTLRCSPKSGHDTVSWYQQALGQGPQFIFQYYEEEERQRGNFPDRFSGHQFPNYSSELNVNALLLGDSALYLCASSPIYIRDEAFFGQGTRLTVV.

The chain uses TRBV5-1 and TRBJ1-1, with a possible D match to TRBD1 (6 bases). V lost 2 bases to trimming and J lost 4 bases, with 15 bases between them. Germline V gene data show CDR1 as SGHRS and CDR2 as YFSETQ. The CDR3 is 15 residues long. The CDR3 sequence: CASSFGGTTGTEAFF. DNA of the CDR3: TGCGCCAGCAGCTTCGGGGGAACGACAGGCACTGAAGCTTTCTTT.